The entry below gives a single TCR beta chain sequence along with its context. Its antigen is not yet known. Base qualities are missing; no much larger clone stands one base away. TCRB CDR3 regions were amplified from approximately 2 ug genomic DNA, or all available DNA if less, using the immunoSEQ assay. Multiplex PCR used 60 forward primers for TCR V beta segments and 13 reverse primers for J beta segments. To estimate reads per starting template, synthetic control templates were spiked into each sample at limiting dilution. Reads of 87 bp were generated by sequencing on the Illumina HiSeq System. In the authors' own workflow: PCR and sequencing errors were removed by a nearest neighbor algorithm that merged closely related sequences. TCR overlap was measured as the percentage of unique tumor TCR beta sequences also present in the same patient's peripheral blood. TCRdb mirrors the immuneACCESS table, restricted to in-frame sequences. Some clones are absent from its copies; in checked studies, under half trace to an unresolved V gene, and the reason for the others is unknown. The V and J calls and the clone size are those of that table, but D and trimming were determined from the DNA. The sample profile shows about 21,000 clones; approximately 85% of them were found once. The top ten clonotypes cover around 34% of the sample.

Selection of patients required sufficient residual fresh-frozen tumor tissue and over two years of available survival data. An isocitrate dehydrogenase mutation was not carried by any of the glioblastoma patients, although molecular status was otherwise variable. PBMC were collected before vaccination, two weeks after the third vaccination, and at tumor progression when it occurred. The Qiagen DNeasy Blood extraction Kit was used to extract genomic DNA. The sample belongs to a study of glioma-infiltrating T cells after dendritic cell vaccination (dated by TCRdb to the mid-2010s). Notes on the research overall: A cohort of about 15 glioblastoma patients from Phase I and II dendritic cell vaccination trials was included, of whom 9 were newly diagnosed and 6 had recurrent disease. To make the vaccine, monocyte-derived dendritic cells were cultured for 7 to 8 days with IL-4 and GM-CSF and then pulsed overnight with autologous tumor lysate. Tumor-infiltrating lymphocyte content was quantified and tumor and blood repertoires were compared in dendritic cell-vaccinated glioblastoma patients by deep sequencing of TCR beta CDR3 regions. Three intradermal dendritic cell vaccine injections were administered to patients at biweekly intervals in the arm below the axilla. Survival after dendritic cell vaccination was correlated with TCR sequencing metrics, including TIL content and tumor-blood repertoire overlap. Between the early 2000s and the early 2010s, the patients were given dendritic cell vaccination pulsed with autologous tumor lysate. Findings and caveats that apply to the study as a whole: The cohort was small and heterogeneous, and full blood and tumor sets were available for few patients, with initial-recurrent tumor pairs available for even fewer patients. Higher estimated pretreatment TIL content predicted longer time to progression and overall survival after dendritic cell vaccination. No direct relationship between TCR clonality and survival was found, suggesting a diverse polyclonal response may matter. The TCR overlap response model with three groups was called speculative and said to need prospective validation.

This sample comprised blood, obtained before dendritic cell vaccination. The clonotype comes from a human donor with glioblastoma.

For the CDR3, the sequence is CAISRDSSYEQYF. The DNA reads as follows: TGTGCCATCAGTAGGGACAGCTCCTACGAGCAGTACTTC. Recombination connected TRBV10-3 to TRBJ2-7; 7 bases in between match TRBD1. From its cysteine to its phenylalanine, the CDR3 spans 13 amino acids. Solely the CDR3 DNA is kept, with 39 bases framed from the first base. Per the germline V gene, ENHRY is the CDR1 and SYGVKD is the CDR2. Unmatched junction bases come to 1, with V trimmed by 5 bases and J by 0 bases.